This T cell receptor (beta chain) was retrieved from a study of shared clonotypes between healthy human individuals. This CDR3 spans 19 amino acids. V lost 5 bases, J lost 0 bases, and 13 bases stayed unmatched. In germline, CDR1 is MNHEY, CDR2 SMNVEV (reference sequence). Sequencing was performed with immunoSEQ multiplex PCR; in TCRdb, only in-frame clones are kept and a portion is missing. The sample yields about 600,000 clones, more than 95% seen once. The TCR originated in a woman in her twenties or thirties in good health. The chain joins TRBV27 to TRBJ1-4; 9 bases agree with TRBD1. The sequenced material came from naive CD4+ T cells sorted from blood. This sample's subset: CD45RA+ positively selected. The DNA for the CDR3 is TGTGCCAGCAGTAACTCCGGGACAGGGATTCTTGCAACTAATGAAAAACTGTTTTTT. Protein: CASSNSGTGILATNEKLFF.